Following are 5 T cell receptor beta chains from one sample sequenced in a study of T cell clusters in autoimmune cytopenias. One tube held mixed TRB-A and TRB-B primer pools for touch-down PCR. Using the multiplex PCR reads, TCRdb records one entry per CDR3 protein without DNA. This sample's table reports fewer than 7,000 distinct CDR3 sequences. TRB was amplified from about 260 ng of peripheral blood genomic DNA per sample. The sample also formed part of further work on T cell repertoires in aging, cancer and after chemotherapy.

The sequenced sample was peripheral blood. These receptors originate from a human donor in good health.

The chain combines TRBV29-1 with TRBJ2-7; TCRdb reports TRBD1, a call that lacks DNA to check it against. Germline V CDR1 and CDR2: SQVTM, ANQGSEA. The CDR3 covers 18 residues. The CDR3 sequence is CSVLPREGGGPSSYEQYF.

V is TRBV30 and J is TRBJ2-3. Looked up from germline, CDR1 is GTSNPN and CDR2 is SVGIG (reference sequence). The CDR3 totals 13 residues. CDR3 sequence: CAWSQTSTDTQYF.

J is TRBJ1-4 and V is TRBV19; with no DNA, the TCRdb D assignment of TRBD1 cannot be verified. The CDR3 length is 17 residues. Germline V gene lookup returns CDR1 LNHDA and CDR2 SQIVND (reference sequence). The CDR3 loop is CASSILTTNSQGAKLFF.

The rearrangement uses TRBV6-6 and TRBJ2-3; the D call of TRBD1 rests on TCRdb alone, since no DNA is present to check it. The CDR3 spans 12 residues. In germline, CDR1 is MNHNY, CDR2 SVGAGI (reference sequence). Here the CDR3 reads CASTRATDTQYF.

The CDR3 is CASSLPSGRADTQYF. The chain uses TRBV5-1 and TRBJ2-3; TCRdb outputs TRBD2, but without DNA this stays unchecked. The CDR3 loop spans 15 amino acids. Looked up from germline, CDR1 is SGHRS and CDR2 is YFSETQ.